This T cell receptor (beta chain) was identified during a study of blood T cell repertoires in COVID-19. Study-level information: PBMCs, B-cell-depleted T cells, or T cells provided the cDNA or gDNA that made up the material.

This clone has just one count. In the authors' workflow: Counts of nucleated cells, estimated from reference gene primer amplification, were obtained. The assay was immunoSEQ multiplex PCR, and TCRdb's table has in-frame clones only and misses some. The DNA was the basis for D and trimming; V, J and clone size are from that table. The table shows about 59,000 clones, with over 75% occurring only once. There are 14 residues in the CDR3. V trimming: 6 bases; J trimming: 6 bases; junction bases outside the gene matches: 1. Germline V gene sequence: CDR1 LNHDA, CDR2 SQIVND (reference sequence). The V gene is TRBV19, the J gene TRBJ2-4, with 14 nucleotides matching TRBD2. The clonotype originates from a man aged 80 or over in a cohort sampled during active COVID-19. Sequenced material: peripheral blood. This CDR3 is CASRGTSGGNIQYF. Here the CDR3 DNA reads TGTGCCAGTAGAGGGACTAGCGGGGGAAACATTCAGTACTTC.